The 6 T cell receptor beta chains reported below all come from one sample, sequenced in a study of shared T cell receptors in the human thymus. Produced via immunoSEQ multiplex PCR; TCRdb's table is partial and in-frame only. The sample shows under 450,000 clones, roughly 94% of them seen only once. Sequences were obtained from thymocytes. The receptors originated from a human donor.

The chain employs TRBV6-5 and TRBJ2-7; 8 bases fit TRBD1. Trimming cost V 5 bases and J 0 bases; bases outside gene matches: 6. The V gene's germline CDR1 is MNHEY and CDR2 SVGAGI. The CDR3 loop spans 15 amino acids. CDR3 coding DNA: TGTGCCAGCAGTGGACAGGGCGAGAGCTCCTACGAGCAGTACTTC. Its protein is CASSGQGESSYEQYF.

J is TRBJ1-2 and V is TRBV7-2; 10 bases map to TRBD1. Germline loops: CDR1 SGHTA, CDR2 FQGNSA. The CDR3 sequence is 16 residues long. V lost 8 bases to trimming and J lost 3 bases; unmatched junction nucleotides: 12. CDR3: CASYGGDRGLYYGYTF. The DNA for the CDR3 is TGTGCCAGCTATGGGGGAGACAGGGGGCTCTACTATGGCTACACCTTC.

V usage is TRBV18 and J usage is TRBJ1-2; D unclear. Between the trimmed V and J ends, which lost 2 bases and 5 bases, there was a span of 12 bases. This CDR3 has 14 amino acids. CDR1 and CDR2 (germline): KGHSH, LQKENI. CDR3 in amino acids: CASSPNSKIYGYTF. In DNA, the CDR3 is TGTGCCAGCTCACCAAATTCGAAAATTTATGGCTACACCTTC.

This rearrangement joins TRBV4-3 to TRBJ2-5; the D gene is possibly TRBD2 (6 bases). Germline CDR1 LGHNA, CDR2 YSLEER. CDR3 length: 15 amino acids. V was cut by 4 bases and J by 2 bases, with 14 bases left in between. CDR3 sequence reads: CASSRSTRGQETQYF. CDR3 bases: TGCGCCAGCAGCCGGTCGACTAGAGGTCAAGAGACCCAGTACTTC.

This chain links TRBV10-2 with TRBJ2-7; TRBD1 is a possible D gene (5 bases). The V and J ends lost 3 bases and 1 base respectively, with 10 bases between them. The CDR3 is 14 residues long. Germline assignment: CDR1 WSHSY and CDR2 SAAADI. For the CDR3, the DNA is TGCGCCAGCAGTGACCTGACAGAATCCTACGAGCAGTACTTC. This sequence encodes CASSDLTESYEQYF.

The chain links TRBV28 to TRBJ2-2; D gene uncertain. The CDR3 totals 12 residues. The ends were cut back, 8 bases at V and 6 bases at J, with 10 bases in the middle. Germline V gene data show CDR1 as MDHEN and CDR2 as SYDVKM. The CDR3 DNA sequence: TGTGCCAGCTTCAGTCCTTCCGGGGAGCTGTTTTTT. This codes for CASFSPSGELFF.